Following are 2 T cell receptor beta chains from one sample sequenced in a study of CD8+ T cells in alopecia areata. Stated treatment: oral pan-JAK inhibitor, 5-10 mg twice daily. Reverse transcription of extracted RNA yielded cDNA, which provided the sequencing template. The assay was immunoSEQ multiplex PCR, and TCRdb's table has in-frame clones only and misses some. The sample has some 170,000 clones; 58% are singletons. This specimen was CD4+ T cells sorted from blood, taken around week 55, from a patient treated with tofacitinib. All receptors derive from a human donor with alopecia areata.

The chain carries TRBV6-5 and TRBJ1-3, with unresolved D. There are 14 residues in the CDR3. The germline gives CDR1 MNHEY, CDR2 SVGAGI. V lost 5 bases and J lost 0, with 8 bases in between. The CDR3 is CASSRGNSGNTIYF. The CDR3 nucleotides read TGTGCCAGCAGTCGCGGGAACTCTGGAAACACCATATATTTT.

The chain joins TRBV19 to TRBJ1-2; no clear D gene. The V end lost 11 bases, the J end lost 3 bases, and 10 bases lay between the germline ends. Germline assignment: CDR1 LNHDA and CDR2 SQIVND (reference sequence). The CDR3 covers 11 residues. CDR3 sequence (DNA): TGTGCCGGAACAGATCACTATGGCTACACCTTC. This codes for CAGTDHYGYTF.